This T cell receptor beta chain originates from a study of technical replicates of blood from a handful of donors. Generated by immunoSEQ multiplex PCR, the TCRdb table keeps only in-frame clones and is missing some. Of around 83,000 clones listed, 85% to 95% were seen once; the top ten hold roughly 0.4%. The length of the CDR3 is 13 residues. With V trimmed by 8 bases and J by 1 base, 4 bases remained unmatched. Germline CDR1 and CDR2: MNHEY and SMNVEV (reference sequence). The receptor was isolated from a human donor in good health. Sequencing input: T cells isolated from PBMCs. J is TRBJ2-7 and V is TRBV27, with TRBD1 matching 8 bases. Here the CDR3 reads CASGTGVSYEQYF. CDR3 bases: TGTGCCAGCGGGACAGGAGTTTCCTACGAGCAGTACTTC.